The 30 T cell receptor beta chains listed next were all sequenced from one sample in a study of shared clonotypes between healthy human individuals. Assay used: immunoSEQ multiplex PCR; TCRdb lists only in-frame clones, some missing. The sample has 2 million to 2.5 million clones; almost 96% are singletons. The sample was naive CD4+ T cells sorted from blood. Documented subset: CD45RA+ positively selected. These TCRs come from a man younger than 35 in good health.

This clone was observed a single time. The V call is TRBV6-4, the J call TRBJ2-6; TRBD1 is a possible D gene (6 bases). The V gene's germline CDR1 is MRHNA and CDR2 SNTAGT. The CDR3 spans 14 residues. Trimming removed 8 bases from V and 0 bases from J, with 8 bases in between. The CDR3 loop is CASGTSSGANVLTF. The CDR3 DNA reads as TGTGCCAGCGGGACAAGCTCTGGGGCCAACGTCCTGACTTTC.

Worth noting for this clone: Other DNA variants within this sample encode the same CDR3. The chain links TRBV5-1 to TRBJ2-5; D unclear. The germline V gene encodes CDR1 SGHRS and CDR2 YFSETQ. Trimming stripped 0 bases from V and 2 bases from J, with 11 bases between. The CDR3 spans 15 residues. CDR3 protein: CASSLVAGVQETQYF. The CDR3 region has the DNA TGCGCCAGCAGCTTGGTGGCTGGCGTTCAAGAGACCCAGTACTTC.

This chain joins TRBV27 and TRBJ1-6; 7 bases are shared with TRBD1. V lost 7 bases to trimming and J lost 10 bases; unmatched junction nucleotides: 10. The CDR3 is 14 amino acids. CDR1 is MNHEY and CDR2 is SMNVEV in the germline V gene (reference sequence). For the CDR3, the DNA is TGTGCCAGCATGGGGGGACAGTTTGAGTCACCCCTCCACTTT. Amino acids: CASMGGQFESPLHF.

This rearrangement joins TRBV7-2 to TRBJ2-5; possibly TRBD2 for D (5 bases). CDR1 SGHTA and CDR2 FQGNSA come from the germline V gene. This CDR3 has 16 residues. Deletions cut 1 base from V and 5 bases from J, with 17 bases between. This CDR3 reads CASSLVSVLTGETQYF. The CDR3, as DNA: TGTGCCAGCAGCTTAGTTAGCGTGCTTACTGGCGAGACCCAGTACTTC.

The chain recombines TRBV7-8 with TRBJ1-5, with TRBD1 matching 9 bases. Germline CDR1 SGHVS, CDR2 FQNEAQ. The CDR3 sequence is 16 residues long. V lost 5 bases to trimming and J lost 7 bases; unmatched junction nucleotides: 12. The CDR3 DNA follows: TGTGCCAGCAGCAAATTACCCGGGACAGGGCGCCAGCCCCAGCATTTT. This gives the protein CASSKLPGTGRQPQHF.

The V and J genes are TRBV6-6 and TRBJ2-1; D gene ambiguous. The V gene lost 5 bases and the J gene lost 10 bases, with 12 bases spanning the gap. Germline V CDR1 and CDR2: MNHNY, SVGAGI (reference sequence). The CDR3 contains 12 residues. CDR3 residues: CASSQTRAEQFF. CDR3 coding DNA: TGTGCCAGCAGTCAAACCCGGGCCGAGCAGTTCTTC.

This chain links TRBV7-2 with TRBJ2-5, with TRBD2 matching over 9 bases. Trimming cost V 2 bases and J 5 bases; bases outside gene matches: 12. This CDR3 has 17 amino acids. Germline V lookup: CDR1 SGHTA, CDR2 FQGNSA. DNA of the CDR3: TGTGCCAGCAGCTTAACGTCGGCGGGAGGGCCGGGGGAGACCCAGTACTTC. Its translation is CASSLTSAGGPGETQYF.

This clone was found once. V usage is TRBV30 and J usage is TRBJ1-2; no clear D gene. V was clipped by 2 bases and J by 6 bases, with 10 bases between them. Germline loops: CDR1 GTSNPN, CDR2 SVGIG (reference sequence). The CDR3 extends over 12 amino acids. CDR3 residues: CAWSLSVDGYTF. The CDR3 coding sequence is TGTGCCTGGAGTTTATCAGTAGATGGCTACACCTTC.

V and J are TRBV5-1 and TRBJ1-6, with D perhaps TRBD1 (6 bases). The CDR3 has 15 residues. V was pared by 0 bases and J by 8 bases, with 12 bases between. Per the germline V gene, CDR1 is SGHRS and CDR2 is YFSETQ. The DNA for the CDR3 is TGCGCCAGCAGCTTGGACGGGGGCACTTATTCACCCCTCCACTTT. Its protein is CASSLDGGTYSPLHF. Using reference TRBV5-1 and TRBJ1-6 for the parts outside the CDR3, the full variable domain is KAGVTQTPRYLIKTRGQQVTLSCSPISGHRSVSWYQQTPGQGLQFLFEYFSETQRNKGNFPGRFSGRQFSNSRSEMNVSTLELGDSALYLCASSLDGGTYSPLHFGNGTRLTVT.

The V and J genes are TRBV7-8 and TRBJ2-7; D ambiguous. CDR3 length equals 14 residues. With 7 bases removed from V and 0 bases from J, the gap between germline ends came to 13 bases. Germline assignment: CDR1 SGHVS and CDR2 FQNEAQ. CDR3 region: CASKFQDSSYEQYF. CDR3 bases: TGTGCCAGCAAGTTTCAGGATTCCTCCTACGAGCAGTACTTC. Looking up the rest from reference TRBV7-8 and TRBJ2-7 gives the full variable domain: GAGVSQSPRYKVAKRGQDVALRCDPISGHVSLFWYQQALGQGPEFLTYFQNEAQLDKSGLPSDRFFAERPEGSVSTLKIQRTQQEDSAVYLCASKFQDSSYEQYFGPGTRLTVT.

Comment on this clone: Other nucleotide sequences from this sample produce the same CDR3. The V call is TRBV5-6, the J call TRBJ2-2; D not certain. V was trimmed by 3 bases and J by 8 bases, leaving 8 bases between them. The CDR3 totals 12 residues. CDR1 is SGHDT, CDR2 YYEEEE, per germline. DNA for the CDR3: TGTGCCAGCAGCTCAGTAACGGGGGAGCTGTTTTTT. Its translation: CASSSVTGELFF.

V is TRBV10-3 and J is TRBJ1-1; 10 bases agree with TRBD1. Germline V gene sequence: CDR1 ENHRY, CDR2 SYGVKD. The CDR3 has 15 residues. V shed 5 bases and J 2 bases; nucleotides not matched to a gene: 5. The CDR3 region has the DNA TGTGCCATCAGTTTGGACAGGGGGATTAACACTGAAGCTTTCTTT. This sequence encodes CAISLDRGINTEAFF.

The chain carries TRBV10-1 and TRBJ2-2; tentatively, D is TRBD2 (8 bases). The CDR3 contains 16 residues. The V and J ends lost 8 bases and 6 bases respectively, with 22 bases between them. CDR1 WNHNN and CDR2 SYGVQD come from the germline V gene (reference sequence). The CDR3 DNA reads TGCGCCAGCCGAGACAGGGAGCAAGCGGGAGCCGGGGAGCTGTTTTTT. Its protein is CASRDREQAGAGELFF.

This clone showed up just once. The rearrangement joins TRBV4-1 to TRBJ2-1; 7 bases match TRBD2. The CDR3 is made up of 16 amino acids. Per the germline V gene, CDR1 is MGHRA and CDR2 is YSYEKL. The junction had 5 bases not matched to a gene; V was cut back by 1 base and J by 2 bases. The CDR3 spells CASSQGSAGAYNEQFF. The DNA for the CDR3 is TGCGCCAGCAGCCAAGGATCGGCGGGAGCCTACAATGAGCAGTTCTTC.

J is TRBJ1-2 and V is TRBV18; D remains unclear. Germline loops: CDR1 KGHSH, CDR2 LQKENI. This CDR3 has 15 residues. V was clipped by 0 bases and J by 2 bases, with 10 bases between them. The CDR3 loop is CASSPPAQINYGYTF. CDR3 coding DNA: TGTGCCAGCTCACCACCGGCGCAGATCAACTATGGCTACACCTTC.

This clone appeared a single time. This rearrangement joins TRBV6-6 to TRBJ1-6; D is ambiguous. The germline V and J ends were trimmed by 2 bases and 8 bases, with 10 bases remaining between them. Germline assignment: CDR1 MNHNY and CDR2 SVGAGI (reference sequence). CDR3 length equals 14 residues. Here the CDR3 DNA reads TGTGCCAGCAGTTACGGCGGGTCCCATTCACCCCTCCACTTT. It codes for CASSYGGSHSPLHF.

The rearrangement joins TRBV18 to TRBJ2-2; D is uncertain. Germline loops: CDR1 KGHSH, CDR2 LQKENI. This CDR3 comprises 16 residues. Trimming shortened V by 4 bases and J by 2 bases, and 14 bases separated the two germline ends. The CDR3 region has the DNA TGTGCCAGCTCACTACGCATAGGAGATAACACCGGGGAGCTGTTTTTT. It translates to CASSLRIGDNTGELFF.

The chain is built from TRBV30 and TRBJ1-2; TRBD1 is a possible D gene (6 bases). This CDR3 has 12 residues. Trimming took 7 bases from V and 5 from J, leaving 14 bases between them. Germline-derived CDR1 and CDR2 are GTSNPN and SVGIG (reference sequence). As DNA, the CDR3 is TGTGCCTTGGACAGCGGCTCTTATGGCTACACCTTC. This encodes CALDSGSYGYTF. Full variable domain (remainder filled in from reference TRBV30 and TRBJ1-2): SQTIHQWPATLVQPVGSPLSLECTVEGTSNPNLYWYRQAAGRGLQLLFYSVGIGQISSEVPQNLSASRPQDRQFILSSKKLLLSDSGFYLCALDSGSYGYTFGSGTRLTVV.

V gene TRBV4-1 combines with J gene TRBJ2-3; D is perhaps TRBD1 (5 bases). The CDR3 contains 17 residues. V lost 0 bases and J 2 bases, leaving 15 bases between the germline ends. The V gene's germline CDR1 is MGHRA and CDR2 YSYEKL. The CDR3 loop reads CASSQELTAIFTDTQYF. The CDR3 coding sequence is TGCGCCAGCAGCCAAGAATTGACAGCGATATTCACAGATACGCAGTATTTT.

This rearrangement joins TRBV5-4 to TRBJ1-6; D is possibly TRBD1 (5 bases). CDR1 is SGHNT, CDR2 YYREEE, per germline (reference sequence). V was cut by 4 bases and J by 0 bases, with 14 bases left in between. The length of the CDR3 is 17 residues. CDR3 nucleotide sequence: TGTGCCAGCAGCCCGGGACGGGCGAGCTCCTATAATTCACCCCTCCACTTT. Protein product: CASSPGRASSYNSPLHF.

The V and J genes are TRBV5-1 and TRBJ2-6; 15 nucleotides align to TRBD2. The CDR3 loop spans 18 amino acids. Trimming took 3 bases from V and 0 from J; bases not matched to a gene: 1. Germline CDR1 reads SGHRS; CDR2 reads YFSETQ. CDR3 coding DNA: TGCGCCAGCAGCTGGGGACTAGCGGGAGGCTCTGGGGCCAACGTCCTGACTTTC. This encodes CASSWGLAGGSGANVLTF.

The chain has TRBV28 and TRBJ1-1, with no clear D. V lost 6 bases to trimming and J lost 4 bases, with 21 bases between them. In germline, CDR1 is MDHEN, CDR2 SYDVKM. This CDR3 region has 16 residues. CDR3 residues: CASSPARLGWGTEAFF. CDR3 DNA sequence: TGTGCCAGCAGCCCTGCCCGTCTGGGGTGGGGCACTGAAGCTTTCTTT.

The J gene is TRBJ2-1, the V gene TRBV10-3; possibly TRBD1 for D (5 bases). CDR1 and CDR2 (germline): ENHRY, SYGVKD. There are 13 residues in the CDR3. Trimming pared 10 bases from V and 4 bases from J, leaving 14 bases between. This chain's CDR3 is CATGMTVYNEQFF. Here the CDR3 DNA reads TGTGCCACAGGGATGACAGTTTACAATGAGCAGTTCTTC.

The chain couples TRBV28 to TRBJ2-7, with 9 positions matching TRBD1. Unmatched junction bases numbered 12, after V lost 2 bases and J lost 4 bases. CDR1 is MDHEN, CDR2 SYDVKM, per germline. This CDR3 comprises 17 residues. In DNA, the CDR3 is TGTGCCAGCAGTTTAGTTTGGGACAGGGTCAAAAGGTACGAGCAGTACTTC. It codes for CASSLVWDRVKRYEQYF.

To note about this clone: An end of the junction does not agree with germline; a read error may underlie this. The chain combines TRBV19 with TRBJ2-5, with unresolved D. Germline V gene lookup returns CDR1 LNHDA and CDR2 SQIVND (reference sequence). The CDR3 contains 11 residues. The CDR3 DNA is TGTGCCAGTAGTATTTCGGAGATCCAGTACTTC. It specifies CASSISEIQYF.

This clone was found once. The V call is TRBV6-1, the J call TRBJ2-7; D gene ambiguous. This CDR3 is 16 amino acids long. The germline CDR1 and CDR2 sequences are MNHNS and SASEGT. V was shortened by 0 bases and J by 2 bases, with 14 bases between the two germline ends. The CDR3 spells CASSEAAQVSTYEQYF. CDR3 DNA sequence: TGTGCCAGCAGTGAAGCGGCGCAGGTTAGTACCTACGAGCAGTACTTC.

The genes are TRBV7-2 and TRBJ1-4; D might be TRBD1 (6 bases). This CDR3 comprises 14 residues. V was pared by 5 bases and J by 5 bases, with 12 bases between. The V gene's germline CDR1 is SGHTA and CDR2 FQGNSA. The CDR3 is CASSPPGQNEKLFF. The CDR3 nucleotides read TGTGCCAGCAGCCCCCCGGGACAAAATGAAAAACTGTTTTTT.

V usage is TRBV7-9 and J usage is TRBJ1-6, with a possible D match to TRBD1 (5 bases). The V end was cut by 5 bases, the J end by 7 bases, with 12 bases between. Germline V gives CDR1 SEHNR, CDR2 FQNEAQ (reference sequence). The CDR3 extends over 14 amino acids. CDR3 sequence: CASSQSKGNSPLHF. The CDR3 coding sequence is TGTGCCAGCAGCCAGTCCAAGGGGAATTCACCCCTCCACTTT.

The chain has TRBV27 and TRBJ2-7, with D tentatively TRBD1 (6 bases). The V end lost 6 bases, the J end lost 0 bases, and 15 bases lay between the germline ends. The germline V gene has CDR1 MNHEY and CDR2 SMNVEV (reference sequence). There are 15 residues in the CDR3. CDR3 region: CASSNPWDTSYEQYF. The CDR3 DNA reads as TGTGCCAGCAGCAATCCCTGGGACACCTCCTACGAGCAGTACTTC.

Details on this clone: This specimen includes other DNA sequences encoding the same CDR3. V usage is TRBV6-5 and J usage is TRBJ1-4; possibly TRBD1 for D (5 bases). The CDR3 totals 14 residues. Germline V gene data show CDR1 as MNHEY and CDR2 as SVGAGI. The ends were cut back, 4 bases at V and 0 bases at J, with 6 bases in the middle. This chain's CDR3 is CASSSTATNEKLFF. The CDR3 DNA follows: TGTGCCAGCAGTTCGACAGCAACTAATGAAAAACTGTTTTTT.